This is a list of T cell receptor beta chains from one sample in a study of response to subunit inactivated influenza vaccine. MiXCR, run by TCRdb on the RT-PCR reads, gives a single entry per CDR3 protein. This sample has hundreds of thousands of distinct CDR3 sequences, with 14% found just once. The sequencing used PBMCs from blood, collected roughly 15 days before vaccination. These TCRs come from a man in his fifties or sixties who received an inactivated influenza vaccine. CDR3s include the opening cysteine and the closing phenylalanine or tryptophan. Each record gives: CDR3 length, J gene, clone size, V gene, CDR3 protein. The size entry is marked missing in some rows and otherwise reads once, few, many or a size class.

length: 14
J: TRBJ2-1
size: few
V: TRBV27
CDR3: CASSLSGGVDEQFF

length: 11
J: TRBJ2-7
size: many
V: TRBV11-2
CDR3: CASSPGQGPIF

length: 16
J: TRBJ2-1
size: many
V: TRBV4-1
CDR3: CASSQHLADNYNEQFF

length: 14
J: TRBJ1-1
size: many
V: TRBV11-1
CDR3: CASSFGPGNTEAFF

length: 13
J: TRBJ1-2
size: few
V: TRBV4-2
CDR3: CASSQDRLEGYTF

length: 18
J: TRBJ2-1
size: -
V: TRBV13
CDR3: CASSFVLAGEDSYNEQFF

length: 12
J: TRBJ2-2
size: -
V: TRBV6-2/TRBV6-3
CDR3: CASYLNTGELFF

length: 16
J: TRBJ2-1
size: -
V: TRBV4-2
CDR3: CASSRLGREQNNEQFF

length: 16
J: TRBJ2-3
size: few
V: TRBV6-1
CDR3: CASSERGQLPTDTQYF

length: 17
J: TRBJ2-1
size: -
V: TRBV11-2
CDR3: CASSRTRVSMGYNEQFF

length: 16
J: TRBJ2-1
size: -
V: TRBV24-1
CDR3: CATSEGRLRSYNEQFF

length: 16
J: TRBJ2-5
size: few
V: TRBV5-1
CDR3: CASSQPTGEGGETQYF

length: 15
J: TRBJ2-1
size: once
V: TRBV20-1
CDR3: CSASGTSGPWNEQFF

length: 17
J: TRBJ2-3
size: -
V: TRBV12-1
CDR3: CASSPLKGGPLTDTQYF

length: 14
J: TRBJ2-7
size: -
V: TRBV6-5
CDR3: CASSYGAAAYEQYF

length: 16
J: TRBJ2-7
size: -
V: TRBV6-1
CDR3: CASSEVGGGGPYEQYF

length: 15
J: TRBJ2-5
size: once
V: TRBV11-2
CDR3: CASSLVGGSFETQYF

length: 18
J: TRBJ2-1
size: -
V: TRBV28
CDR3: CASSGPLITSSGDNEQFF

length: 16
J: TRBJ1-3
size: few
V: TRBV7-2
CDR3: CASSSRGQGHRNTIYF

length: 14
J: TRBJ2-3
size: many
V: TRBV20-1
CDR3: CSARDFTGKDTQYF

length: 14
J: TRBJ1-1
size: many
V: TRBV7-2
CDR3: CASSLTFQATEAFF

length: 15
J: TRBJ2-5
size: few
V: TRBV20-1
CDR3: CSAIISGTSSETQYF

length: 15
J: TRBJ2-7
size: -
V: TRBV5-1
CDR3: CASSPGRRPTYEQYF

length: 16
J: TRBJ2-3
size: -
V: TRBV2
CDR3: CASSGGSGTGTDTQYF

length: 15
J: TRBJ2-7
size: -
V: TRBV9
CDR3: CASSVLAGGPYEQYF

length: 14
J: TRBJ1-2
size: few
V: TRBV7-7
CDR3: CASSLTPGFYGYTF

length: 13
J: TRBJ2-7
size: few
V: TRBV10-1
CDR3: CASSDSRHHEQYF

length: 23
J: TRBJ2-1
size: few
V: TRBV6-2/TRBV6-3
CDR3: CASSYPKNRGLLQFLKQHNEQFF

length: 12
J: TRBJ2-1
size: -
V: TRBV20-1
CDR3: CSANLAGYEQFF

length: 14
J: TRBJ2-5
size: many
V: TRBV12-3/TRBV12-4
CDR3: CASRKGQLQETQYF

length: 15
J: TRBJ2-1
size: -
V: TRBV11-2
CDR3: CASSRAESSYNEQFF

length: 15
J: TRBJ2-3
size: -
V: TRBV4-3
CDR3: CASSQTHRRTDTQYF

length: 16
J: TRBJ1-6
size: -
V: TRBV6-1
CDR3: CASSTGTGYAVSPLHF

length: 13
J: TRBJ2-3
size: few
V: TRBV28
CDR3: CASRAGGIDTQYF

length: 19
J: TRBJ1-5
size: few
V: TRBV6-2/TRBV6-3
CDR3: CASSPQTGGNPRGNQPQHF

length: 14
J: TRBJ2-2
size: many
V: TRBV5-1
CDR3: CASGQGVNTGELFF

length: 13
J: TRBJ2-7
size: -
V: TRBV6-1
CDR3: CASQREASYEQYF

length: 17
J: TRBJ1-5
size: many
V: TRBV4-1
CDR3: CASSEIQGAYSNQPQHF

length: 14
J: TRBJ1-1
size: -
V: TRBV11-2
CDR3: CASSLRAGSNRAFF

length: 15
J: TRBJ2-3
size: many
V: TRBV7-8
CDR3: CASSRTTSGADTQYF

length: 15
J: TRBJ2-7
size: many
V: TRBV20-1
CDR3: CSATAGGASSYEQYF

length: 16
J: TRBJ2-3
size: many
V: TRBV20-1
CDR3: CSADGLAGEGTDTQYF

length: 17
J: TRBJ2-2
size: many
V: TRBV9
CDR3: CASSAPRLAGVAGELFF

length: 13
J: TRBJ2-1
size: many
V: TRBV5-6
CDR3: CASSSRRTGEQFF

length: 16
J: TRBJ1-4
size: many
V: TRBV4-2
CDR3: CASSQRDGTANEKLFF

length: 14
J: TRBJ2-1
size: -
V: TRBV21-1
CDR3: CASSKELSYNEQFF

length: 14
J: TRBJ2-1
size: many
V: TRBV29-1
CDR3: CSVEVAGSYNEQFF

length: 13
J: TRBJ1-5
size: -
V: TRBV29-1
CDR3: CSVVDRGNQPQHF

length: 16
J: TRBJ2-7
size: -
V: TRBV10-3
CDR3: CAITDRGISPLYEQYF

length: 17
J: TRBJ2-1
size: -
V: TRBV16
CDR3: CASSQSPDRGVFNEQFF

length: 15
J: TRBJ2-2
size: -
V: TRBV7-9
CDR3: CASSFYRDRTGELFF